The source of this T cell receptor beta chain is a study of cytomegalovirus exposure and HLA in healthy donors. In the PCR, 60 Vbeta and 13 Jbeta primers were used. The table came from immunoSEQ multiplex PCR; TCRdb's copy has only in-frame clones and leaves some out. Of 150,000 to 200,000 clones listed, roughly 84% are singletons. The study's findings and limits: In vitro work confirmed that a few CMV-associated chains recognize CMV antigens.

Losses at the gene ends were 3 bases for V and 4 bases for J; bases not matched to a gene: 5. The CDR3 length is 15 residues. Germline assignment: CDR1 SGHNT and CDR2 YYREEE (reference sequence). Regarding this clone: Its matching antigen is unknown.

The receptor was derived from a girl aged 2-9 years in good health and CMV-seropositive. Sequencing was carried out using PBMCs. The genes are TRBV5-4 and TRBJ1-2; 11 bases line up with TRBD1. The CDR3 here is CASSWPGQGAYGYTF. The CDR3 bases are TGTGCCAGCAGCTGGCCCGGACAGGGGGCCTATGGCTACACCTTC.